This T cell receptor beta chain was sequenced in a study of siplizumab effects on memory and regulatory T cells. Study-level results: The alloresponse seemed to draw substantially on naive T cells, which appeared more diverse than memory cells. Sequences below about 10^-5 frequency were poorly captured, and few alloreactive clones mapped to unstimulated subsets.

This clone was counted a single time. The antigen is not known. Some 92,000 TCR templates were assayed per sample. Assay used: immunoSEQ multiplex PCR; TCRdb lists only in-frame clones, some missing. This sample has roughly 60,000 clones, with around 96% found just once. A few pairs of donors had their unstimulated naive, memory, effector memory and TEMRA subsets sequenced. Between the trimmed V and J ends, which lost 6 bases and 0 bases, there was a span of 11 bases. This CDR3 contains 14 residues. Per germline, CDR1 SGHAT and CDR2 FQDESV (reference sequence). The clonotype originates from a human donor in good health. This rearrangement joins TRBV11-1 to TRBJ1-1; D is perhaps TRBD1 (5 bases). Sequences were obtained from naive CD8+ T cells sorted from blood. For the CDR3, the DNA is TGTGCCAGCAGTTCGGGACGGTTGAACACTGAAGCTTTCTTT. As protein: CASSSGRLNTEAFF.